These T cell receptor beta chains were read from a single sample in a study of beta chain features in type 1 diabetes. Only in-frame clones appear in the TCRdb table, and some are missing; sequencing was by immunoSEQ multiplex PCR. The table has around 160,000 clones, about 9% seen once. The sequencing input was central memory CD4+ T cells from blood. The receptors stem from a woman aged 25 to 39 with type 1 diabetes. The CDR3 runs from the conserved cysteine through the conserved F or W. The D gene is left open where the match is weak.

D gene: TRBD1; V gene: TRBV18; J gene: TRBJ1-5; CDR3 protein: CASRQGGDQPQHF
D gene: NA; V gene: TRBV7-6; J gene: TRBJ1-5; CDR3 protein: CASSLVEGGNQPQHF
D gene: NA; V gene: TRBV5-4; J gene: TRBJ2-3; CDR3 protein: CASSSRSESGDTQYF
D gene: NA; V gene: TRBV6-1; J gene: TRBJ2-1; CDR3 protein: CASISGVWSGEQFF
D gene: TRBD2; V gene: TRBV9; J gene: TRBJ2-1; CDR3 protein: CASSVEGLAGHEQFF
D gene: NA; V gene: TRBV25-1; J gene: TRBJ2-7; CDR3 protein: CASSFGTSGTYEQYF
D gene: TRBD1; V gene: TRBV7-9; J gene: TRBJ2-3; CDR3 protein: CASSPDRGGSTDTQYF
D gene: NA; V gene: TRBV5-1; J gene: TRBJ2-1; CDR3 protein: CASSGGGPYNEQFF
D gene: NA; V gene: TRBV5-1; J gene: TRBJ2-7; CDR3 protein: CASSLASSYEQYF
D gene: TRBD2; V gene: TRBV30; J gene: TRBJ2-1; CDR3 protein: CAWSSGTTYNEQFF
D gene: NA; V gene: TRBV18; J gene: TRBJ2-7; CDR3 protein: CASSLEGYEQYF
D gene: NA; V gene: TRBV5-4; J gene: TRBJ1-1; CDR3 protein: CASSGDSNTEAFF
D gene: NA; V gene: TRBV4-1; J gene: TRBJ2-7; CDR3 protein: CASSQVIVSSGTSDNPFYEQYF
D gene: NA; V gene: TRBV18; J gene: TRBJ2-1; CDR3 protein: CASSPRTGYDNEQFF
D gene: NA; V gene: TRBV2; J gene: TRBJ1-5; CDR3 protein: CASSVMSSNQPQHF
D gene: NA; V gene: TRBV18; J gene: TRBJ2-5; CDR3 protein: CASSPQETQYF
D gene: TRBD2; V gene: TRBV29-1; J gene: TRBJ2-3; CDR3 protein: CSVSSGPAADTQYF
D gene: NA; V gene: TRBV7-2; J gene: TRBJ2-7; CDR3 protein: CASSSRRSRGYEQYF
D gene: TRBD1; V gene: TRBV28; J gene: TRBJ1-2; CDR3 protein: CASTGTEDGYTF
D gene: NA; V gene: TRBV30; J gene: TRBJ1-2; CDR3 protein: CAWSVAYGYTF
D gene: NA; V gene: TRBV5-8; J gene: TRBJ2-3; CDR3 protein: CASSSTGFQTDTQYF
D gene: TRBD1; V gene: TRBV27; J gene: TRBJ2-7; CDR3 protein: CASSSLDGTGGVRQYF
D gene: TRBD2; V gene: TRBV30; J gene: TRBJ2-7; CDR3 protein: CAWSVGGRYPYEQYF
D gene: NA; V gene: TRBV7-2; J gene: TRBJ2-5; CDR3 protein: CASSLGLQETQYF
D gene: TRBD1; V gene: TRBV7-9; J gene: TRBJ1-1; CDR3 protein: CASSNGQGNTEAFF
D gene: NA; V gene: TRBV7-6; J gene: TRBJ1-1; CDR3 protein: CASSPGIMNTEAFF
D gene: NA; V gene: TRBV18; J gene: TRBJ1-4; CDR3 protein: CASSFTGNEKLFF
D gene: TRBD2; V gene: TRBV5-1; J gene: TRBJ2-3; CDR3 protein: CASSGTNFQDTQYF
D gene: NA; V gene: TRBV9; J gene: TRBJ1-1; CDR3 protein: CASSAQMNTEAFF
D gene: NA; V gene: TRBV5-1; J gene: TRBJ1-2; CDR3 protein: CASSLEAGNHGYTF
D gene: NA; V gene: TRBV5-4; J gene: TRBJ2-1; CDR3 protein: CASSFRVGHTYNEQFF
D gene: NA; V gene: TRBV4-1; J gene: TRBJ1-4; CDR3 protein: CASSQDRGTGEKLFF
D gene: TRBD2; V gene: TRBV2; J gene: TRBJ2-2; CDR3 protein: CASRLGLGDTGELFF
D gene: TRBD2; V gene: TRBV15; J gene: TRBJ2-1; CDR3 protein: CATSRGGAGGPLGNEQFF
D gene: TRBD1; V gene: TRBV7-2; J gene: TRBJ2-3; CDR3 protein: CASRRTGTGTDTQYF
D gene: TRBD2; V gene: TRBV9; J gene: TRBJ2-1; CDR3 protein: CASSVSGRVDNEQFF
D gene: NA; V gene: TRBV18; J gene: TRBJ1-1; CDR3 protein: CASSPPGGNTEAFF
D gene: NA; V gene: TRBV14; J gene: TRBJ1-2; CDR3 protein: CASSPLGRVNYGYTF
D gene: NA; V gene: TRBV7-2; J gene: TRBJ1-1; CDR3 protein: CASSWGPGDRTEAFF
D gene: TRBD1; V gene: TRBV5-1; J gene: TRBJ2-2; CDR3 protein: CASSVTGTGATGELFF
D gene: NA; V gene: TRBV7-6; J gene: TRBJ2-6; CDR3 protein: CASSSLTMANVLTF
D gene: NA; V gene: TRBV18; J gene: TRBJ1-3; CDR3 protein: CASSPSVAGNSGNTIYF
D gene: TRBD2; V gene: TRBV11-2; J gene: TRBJ2-1; CDR3 protein: CASSFSSSGEQFF
D gene: TRBD2; V gene: TRBV5-6; J gene: TRBJ2-7; CDR3 protein: CASSQLRTSGLIYEQYF
D gene: NA; V gene: TRBV5-1; J gene: TRBJ1-1; CDR3 protein: CASSLTGSPLNTEAFF
D gene: NA; V gene: TRBV7-9; J gene: TRBJ2-1; CDR3 protein: CASSLVGVLGGTYNEQFF
D gene: NA; V gene: TRBV5-1; J gene: TRBJ2-1; CDR3 protein: CASSLAWPHISYNEQFF
D gene: NA; V gene: TRBV30; J gene: TRBJ2-4; CDR3 protein: CAWSYPGRMNIQYF
D gene: TRBD1; V gene: TRBV18; J gene: TRBJ1-2; CDR3 protein: CASSPQGQGNYGYTF
D gene: NA; V gene: TRBV18; J gene: TRBJ1-5; CDR3 protein: CASRDNLNQPQHF
D gene: NA; V gene: TRBV29-1; J gene: TRBJ1-3; CDR3 protein: CSVRPSGVDTIYF
D gene: TRBD1; V gene: TRBV27; J gene: TRBJ2-5; CDR3 protein: CASSLSTGTAQETQYF
D gene: NA; V gene: TRBV29-1; J gene: TRBJ1-3; CDR3 protein: CSVGDIGNTIYF
D gene: TRBD2; V gene: TRBV6-5; J gene: TRBJ2-1; CDR3 protein: CASRQGLAANEQFF
D gene: NA; V gene: TRBV28; J gene: TRBJ1-1; CDR3 protein: CASSSRVEAFF
D gene: TRBD1; V gene: TRBV13; J gene: TRBJ1-2; CDR3 protein: CASSGGQGVYGYTF
D gene: TRBD2; V gene: TRBV6-6; J gene: TRBJ2-3; CDR3 protein: CASTRLADTDTQYF